Each of the 23 T cell receptor beta chains below was sequenced from the same sample in a study of T cells in Graves' hyperthyroidism and ophthalmopathy. The source material, RNA transcripts, was used to amplify TCR beta CDR3 regions. A first-round RT-PCR of the TCR CDR3 used the HTBI primer set. TCRdb independently ran MiXCR on the multiplex PCR reads; one entry per CDR3 protein. The data contain some 580,000 distinct CDR3 sequences, around 16% of them singletons. The sequenced material came from blood. The receptors were sampled from a woman aged 40 to 49 with Graves' ophthalmopathy.

This clonotype was seen at least ten times. The J gene is TRBJ2-1, the V gene TRBV7-9; D is uncertain. Germline V gives CDR1 SEHNR, CDR2 FQNEAQ (reference sequence). V gave up 4 bases and J gave up 5 bases, with 9 bases separating them. The CDR3 sequence is 13 residues long. The CDR3 protein is CASSSLKNNEQFF. The CDR3 DNA reads TGTGCCAGCAGCTCTTTAAAGAACAATGAGCAGTTCTTC.

This clonotype was found many times. The chain combines TRBV7-3 with TRBJ2-1; 7 bases line up with TRBD1. Germline V gives CDR1 SGHTA, CDR2 FQGTGA. Trimming removed 4 bases from V and 8 bases from J; junction bases left unmatched: 8. The CDR3 is 14 amino acids. The CDR3 sequence is CASSYRGGAHEQFF. CDR3 coding DNA: TGTGCCAGCAGCTACAGAGGGGGCGCGCATGAGCAGTTCTTC.

This clonotype has at least ten counts. The J gene is TRBJ2-3, the V gene TRBV27; 12 bases fit TRBD1. With V trimmed by 2 bases and J by 2 bases, 8 bases remained unmatched. This CDR3 has 18 residues. Looked up from germline, CDR1 is MNHEY and CDR2 is SMNVEV (reference sequence). The CDR3, as DNA: TGTGCCAGCAGTTTAGGTCCGGGACAGGGGGCGACCACAGATACGCAGTATTTT. This gives the protein CASSLGPGQGATTDTQYF.

This clonotype was counted at least ten times. The chain is built from TRBV28 and TRBJ1-5; the D gene is possibly TRBD1 (5 bases). Trimming removed 8 bases at V and 9 bases at J, with 26 bases between. Per germline, CDR1 MDHEN and CDR2 SYDVKM. This CDR3 spans 16 amino acids. The DNA for the CDR3 is TGTGCCAGCGGGGCATCGGGACTCTCCAGGGATTGGCCCCAGCATTTT. It yields the protein CASGASGLSRDWPQHF.

This clonotype was seen ten or more times. V usage is TRBV18 and J usage is TRBJ1-1; D is uncertain. Between the trimmed V and J ends, which lost 2 bases and 3 bases, there was a span of 10 bases. The CDR3 loop spans 14 amino acids. CDR1 is KGHSH and CDR2 is LQKENI in the germline V gene. CDR3 DNA: TGTGCCAGCTCACCAGGTTTCCAGGACACTGAAGCTTTCTTT. Residues: CASSPGFQDTEAFF.

This clonotype has just a few counts. The chain uses TRBV6-1 and TRBJ2-1; TRBD1 aligns across 8 bases. J lost 9 bases, V lost 6 bases, and 7 bases had no gene match. CDR1 MNHNS and CDR2 SASEGT come from the germline V gene. This CDR3 comprises 13 residues. The CDR3 region has the DNA TGTGCCAGCAGAAAGGGGACAGGAGGTGAGCAGTTCTTC. It translates to CASRKGTGGEQFF.

J is TRBJ2-1 and V is TRBV5-1; possibly TRBD1 for D (5 bases). Looked up from germline, CDR1 is SGHRS and CDR2 is YFSETQ. V lost 0 bases to trimming and J lost 4 bases, with 20 bases between them. The CDR3 has 18 amino acids. For the CDR3, the DNA is TGCGCCAGCAGCTTGGATCCAGGGTGGTCCTCCATATACAATGAGCAGTTCTTC. Its translation is CASSLDPGWSSIYNEQFF.

This clonotype has at least ten counts. Written as DNA, the CDR3 is TGTGCCAGCAGCCAAGGAGGGGGGCAGGGAAACGGCTACACCTTC. Translating gives CASSQGGGQGNGYTF. The rearrangement uses TRBV3-1 and TRBJ1-2; D might be TRBD1 (6 bases). Germline CDR1 and CDR2: LGHDT and YNNKEL (reference sequence). With 1 base removed from V and 8 bases from J, the gap between germline ends came to 17 bases. The CDR3 runs to 15 residues.

This clonotype was recorded many times. The chain uses TRBV12-3 or TRBV12-4 and TRBJ1-2, with 8 nucleotides matching TRBD1. The CDR3 sequence is 15 residues long. After removal of 5 bases from V and 4 bases from J, the junction contained 9 bases not matched to a gene. The CDR3 DNA is TGTGCCAGCAGTCCCCGGACAGGGCGGCCCTATGGCTACACCTTC. This codes for CASSPRTGRPYGYTF.

The CDR3 DNA reads TGTGCCAGCAGTTTGGGACTAGCGGGGAACTTTGAGCAGTTCTTC. It translates to CASSLGLAGNFEQFF. The chain couples TRBV12-3 or TRBV12-4 to TRBJ2-1; 13 bases are shared with TRBD2. J gave up 9 bases and V 3 bases, and 5 bases lay outside the gene matches. This CDR3 region has 15 residues.

This clonotype was detected only a few times. This chain links TRBV28 with TRBJ2-5; TRBD2 agrees at 10 bases. Germline CDR1 and CDR2: MDHEN and SYDVKM. The CDR3 length is 16 residues. The V segment lost 5 bases and the J segment 2 bases; nucleotides outside the gene matches: 8. The CDR3 DNA follows: TGTGCCAGCAGTCCTTACGGACTAGCGGTGCAAGAGACCCAGTACTTC. This codes for CASSPYGLAVQETQYF. The variable domain in full, completed from reference TRBV28 and TRBJ2-5, reads DVKVTQSSRYLVKRTGEKVFLECVQDMDHENMFWYRQDPGLGLRLIYFSYDVKMKEKGDIPEGYSVSREKKERFSLILESASTNQTSMYLCASSPYGLAVQETQYFGPGTRLLVL.

This clonotype was observed at least ten times. The CDR3: CASSLLRGGPRETQYF. The CDR3 DNA reads as TGTGCCAGCAGTTTATTGAGGGGAGGGCCGCGAGAGACCCAGTACTTC. V and J are TRBV28 and TRBJ2-5, with 7 positions matching TRBD2. CDR1 and CDR2 (germline): MDHEN, SYDVKM. This CDR3 contains 16 residues. Trimming removed 1 base from V and 4 bases from J; junction bases left unmatched: 9.

This clonotype was recorded a few times. The chain combines TRBV29-1 with TRBJ1-2, with D possibly being TRBD1 (5 bases). The CDR3 contains 11 residues. Germline V gene data show CDR1 as SQVTM and CDR2 as ANQGSEA. With 4 bases removed from V and 2 bases from J, the gap between germline ends came to 5 bases. This chain's CDR3 is CSVGGNYGYTF. As DNA, the CDR3 is TGCAGCGTTGGGGGGAACTATGGCTACACCTTC.

This clonotype was observed at least ten times. The V call is TRBV30, the J call TRBJ2-7; D may be TRBD1 (6 bases). This CDR3 region has 12 residues. Germline CDR1 is GTSNPN and CDR2 is SVGIG (reference sequence). The germline V and J ends were trimmed by 1 base and 7 bases, with 11 bases remaining between them. CDR3 sequence reads: CAWSAGVGEQYF. The CDR3 DNA sequence: TGTGCCTGGAGTGCAGGGGTTGGAGAGCAGTACTTC.

This clonotype was seen ten or more times. The rearrangement links TRBV28 to TRBJ1-1; tentative D call: TRBD1 (5 bases). The CDR3 extends over 11 amino acids. Between the trimmed V and J ends, which lost 2 bases and 8 bases, there was a span of 6 bases. Per germline, CDR1 MDHEN and CDR2 SYDVKM. CDR3 coding DNA: TGTGCCAGCAGTTTACGGGGGGAAGCTTTCTTT. Translated: CASSLRGEAFF.

The rearrangement links TRBV5-1 to TRBJ2-5, with 7 positions matching TRBD2. The germline CDR1 and CDR2 sequences are SGHRS and YFSETQ. V was pared by 4 bases and J by 4 bases, with 7 bases of the junction left unmatched. The CDR3 runs 14 residues. The CDR3, as DNA: TGCGCCAGCAGCCCCTCGGGGGGACTAGAGACCCAGTACTTC. This sequence encodes CASSPSGGLETQYF.

This clonotype was seen ten or more times. The chain combines TRBV11-1 with TRBJ2-3; D possibly uses TRBD1 or TRBD2 (5 bases each). The germline CDR1 and CDR2 sequences are SGHAT and FQDESV (reference sequence). V was clipped by 5 bases and J by 0 bases, with 12 bases between them. The length of the CDR3 is 15 residues. The CDR3 DNA follows: TGTGCCAGCAGCCAAGGGACGTCTAGCACAGATACGCAGTATTTT. This encodes CASSQGTSSTDTQYF.

The chain combines TRBV29-1 with TRBJ2-7, with 14 nucleotides matching TRBD2. After removal of 6 bases from V and 3 bases from J, the junction contained 7 bases not matched to a gene. Germline V lookup: CDR1 SQVTM, CDR2 ANQGSEA. The CDR3 length is 15 residues. The CDR3 protein is CSVKRGTSGSYEQYF. CDR3 nucleotides: TGCAGCGTAAAGAGAGGGACTAGCGGGAGCTACGAGCAGTACTTC.

This clonotype showed up many times. This chain links TRBV28 with TRBJ2-3, with no clear D. Germline CDR1 reads MDHEN; CDR2 reads SYDVKM. Deletions cut 2 bases from V and 8 bases from J, with 8 bases between. CDR3 length: 12 amino acids. This CDR3 reads CASSLSRRTQYF. CDR3 DNA sequence: TGTGCCAGCAGTTTAAGCCGCCGTACGCAGTATTTT.

J is TRBJ2-3 and V is TRBV28; 13 bases line up with TRBD2. Germline CDR1 is MDHEN and CDR2 is SYDVKM. V lost 5 bases and J lost 0; bases outside the gene matches: 8. This CDR3 spans 18 amino acids. CDR3 residues: CASSIGTSGASSTDTQYF. CDR3 bases: TGTGCCAGCAGTATTGGGACTAGCGGGGCCTCTAGCACAGATACGCAGTATTTT.

This rearrangement joins TRBV5-1 to TRBJ2-3; 9 nucleotides align to TRBD1. The CDR3 is 16 residues long. V lost 0 bases and J lost 5; bases outside the gene matches: 7. CDR1 and CDR2 (germline): SGHRS, YFSETQ. CDR3 sequence: CASSLDNRGRQDTQYF. The CDR3 region has the DNA TGCGCCAGCAGCTTGGATAACAGGGGGCGGCAAGATACGCAGTATTTT.

This clonotype was counted at least ten times. The genes are TRBV7-6 and TRBJ2-1; 8 bases match TRBD2. V lost 1 base, J lost 7 bases, and 12 bases stayed unmatched. This CDR3 is built from 17 residues. CDR1 and CDR2 from the germline V gene are SGHVS and FNYEAQ. The CDR3 loop reads CASSLEAGEFPGNEQFF. DNA of the CDR3: TGTGCCAGCAGCTTAGAAGCGGGGGAGTTCCCAGGAAATGAGCAGTTCTTC.

V usage is TRBV6-1 and J usage is TRBJ1-1; 10 bases align to TRBD1. V dropped 8 bases and J dropped 0; count of bases not matched to a gene: 6. The CDR3 loop spans 15 amino acids. Germline V gene sequence: CDR1 MNHNS, CDR2 SASEGT. CDR3 sequence: CASGRQGAVNTEAFF. The CDR3 DNA follows: TGTGCCAGCGGCAGACAGGGGGCCGTGAACACTGAAGCTTTCTTT.